These 19 T cell receptor beta chains were all obtained from the same sample, sequenced in a study of blood T cell repertoires in COVID-19. Clones were read by immunoSEQ multiplex PCR, and TCRdb kept only the in-frame ones, dropping some. The sample lists 75,000 to 90,000 clones, about 90% occurring once. Sequenced material: peripheral blood. Receptors were obtained from a human donor in a cohort sampled during active COVID-19.

This clone appeared a single time. The rearrangement joins TRBV11-2 to TRBJ2-2; TRBD2 aligns across 7 bases. CDR1 SGHAT and CDR2 FQNNGV come from the germline V gene. The CDR3 covers 15 residues. Trimming cost V 5 bases and J 1 base; bases outside gene matches: 4. The CDR3 reads CASSRGGGNTGELFF. The CDR3, as DNA: TGTGCCAGCAGCCGGGGCGGGGGGAACACCGGGGAGCTGTTTTTT.

This chain joins TRBV6-5 and TRBJ1-5; 8 nucleotides align to TRBD1. Unmatched junction bases numbered 4, after V lost 4 bases and J lost 2 bases. There are 15 residues in the CDR3. Germline loops: CDR1 MNHEY, CDR2 SVGAGI. The CDR3 DNA follows: TGTGCCAGCAGTTCAGGGGGCGCGGGCAATCAGCCCCAGCATTTT. Amino acids: CASSSGGAGNQPQHF.

This clone was picked up a small number of times. V is TRBV4-3 and J is TRBJ2-7; D not certain. The CDR3 runs to 17 residues. Between the trimmed V and J ends, which lost 1 base and 0 bases, there was a span of 16 bases. Germline CDR1 LGHNA, CDR2 YSLEER. The CDR3 nucleotides read TGCGCCAGCAGCCAAGTAATCGGCGACTCGATCTCCTACGAGCAGTACTTC. Translation: CASSQVIGDSISYEQYF.

The J gene is TRBJ2-5, the V gene TRBV7-2; 9 bases line up with TRBD2. Losses at the gene ends were 8 bases for V and 2 bases for J; bases not matched to a gene: 12. CDR3 length: 16 amino acids. Germline CDR1 SGHTA, CDR2 FQGNSA. The CDR3 DNA reads TGTGCCAGCGGCCTAGCGGGGAATTCAGGGCAAGAGACCCAGTACTTC. Its translation: CASGLAGNSGQETQYF.

This chain uses TRBV15 with TRBJ2-1; 8 bases line up with TRBD2. The germline V gene has CDR1 LNHNV and CDR2 YYDKDF (reference sequence). The CDR3 consists of 15 residues. J lost 6 bases, V lost 5 bases, and 9 bases had no gene match. In DNA, the CDR3 is TGTGCCACCAGCGAAACCGGGGGGGCTTTCAATGAGCAGTTCTTC. It is translated as CATSETGGAFNEQFF.

This clone was counted only a few times. The chain couples TRBV3-1 (or the pseudogene TRBV3-2) to TRBJ1-6; 11 bases are shared with TRBD1. The CDR3 covers 18 residues. Germline lookup yields CDR1 LGHDT and CDR2 YNNKEL (reference sequence). V shed 3 bases and J 1 base; nucleotides not matched to a gene: 5. The CDR3 coding sequence is TGTGCCAGCAGCCAGGGAGGGACAGGGGGGTCCTATAATTCACCCCTCCACTTT. Its translation is CASSQGGTGGSYNSPLHF.

CDR3 DNA: TGTGCCAGCAGGACCGGGACAGGGGAGGTTCAGTACTTC. It yields the protein CASRTGTGEVQYF. This sequence joins TRBV6-1 and TRBJ2-4, with 10 bases lining up with TRBD1. Germline trimming cut 6 bases from V and 11 bases from J; bases unmatched to any gene: 7. Looked up from germline, CDR1 is MNHNS and CDR2 is SASEGT. CDR3 length: 13 amino acids.

The chain combines TRBV3-1 (or the pseudogene TRBV3-2) with TRBJ1-5; D is uncertain. Germline loops: CDR1 LGHDT, CDR2 YNNKEL (reference sequence). V lost 0 bases to trimming and J lost 2 bases, with 8 bases between them. The CDR3 is made up of 15 amino acids. CDR3 amino acids: CASSQDLTGNQPQHF. CDR3 DNA sequence: TGTGCCAGCAGCCAAGATCTCACTGGCAATCAGCCCCAGCATTTT.

The CDR3 loop is CASSREGHPYGYTF. DNA of the CDR3: TGCGCCAGCAGCAGGGAGGGACATCCCTATGGCTACACCTTC. The V and J genes are TRBV5-1 and TRBJ1-2; D is possibly TRBD1 (6 bases). The CDR3 spans 14 residues. Germline V gene sequence: CDR1 SGHRS, CDR2 YFSETQ. V was trimmed by 4 bases and J by 4 bases, leaving 14 bases between them. Using reference TRBV5-1 and TRBJ1-2 for the parts outside the CDR3, the full variable domain is KAGVTQTPRYLIKTRGQQVTLSCSPISGHRSVSWYQQTPGQGLQFLFEYFSETQRNKGNFPGRFSGRQFSNSRSEMNVSTLELGDSALYLCASSREGHPYGYTFGSGTRLTVV.

This chain links TRBV5-1 with TRBJ1-5; D possibly corresponds to TRBD1 (5 bases). The CDR3 has 14 amino acids. V was cut by 0 bases and J by 5 bases, with 9 bases left in between. Looked up from germline, CDR1 is SGHRS and CDR2 is YFSETQ. CDR3 nucleotides: TGCGCCAGCAGCTTGGAGGCAGGGTATCAGCCCCAGCATTTT. Amino acid sequence: CASSLEAGYQPQHF.

This clone was seen once. The J gene is TRBJ2-2, the V gene TRBV6-6; D call uncertain. The CDR3 covers 15 residues. The ends were cut back, 6 bases at V and 7 bases at J, with 18 bases in the middle. The germline CDR1 and CDR2 sequences are MNHNY and SVGAGI (reference sequence). The CDR3 sequence: CASSSVTLRGGELFF. CDR3 nucleotides: TGTGCCAGCAGCTCAGTGACGCTTAGAGGCGGGGAGCTGTTTTTT.

The chain recombines TRBV18 with TRBJ2-7; weak D call: TRBD2 (7 bases). The V end was cut by 8 bases, the J end by 2 bases, with 16 bases between. CDR1 is KGHSH and CDR2 is LQKENI in the germline V gene. The CDR3 length is 14 residues. Written as DNA, the CDR3 is TGTGCCAGCCAGACCGGGGGGCTACCCTACGAGCAGTACTTC. Translating gives CASQTGGLPYEQYF.

V usage is TRBV21-1 and J usage is TRBJ1-1; the table's D call, TRBD1, has no DNA check behind it. TRBV21-1 is annotated as a pseudogene. This CDR3 comprises 20 residues. The CDR3 region has the DNA TGTGCCAGCAGCACCCCGGGACAGAAGGATTTTTTGCGGTCACACACTGAAGCTTTCTTT. This codes for CASSTPGQKDFLRSHTEAFF.

The genes are TRBV6-2 or TRBV6-3 and TRBJ1-2, with D tentatively TRBD1 (6 bases). This CDR3 contains 11 residues. The ends were cut back, 5 bases at V and 7 bases at J, with 8 bases in the middle. Germline CDR1 MNHEY, CDR2 SVGEGT. The CDR3, as DNA: TGTGCCAGCAGTCAACAGGGTGGCTACACCTTC. Translating gives CASSQQGGYTF.

The genes are TRBV7-3 and TRBJ2-7; no definite D call. The CDR3 loop spans 12 amino acids. The germline CDR1 and CDR2 sequences are SGHTA and FQGTGA. Trimming took off 3 bases at V and 2 bases at J, with 5 bases between the two ends. In DNA, the CDR3 is TGTGCCAGCAGCTTCGCGGCCTACGAGCAGTACTTC. It encodes CASSFAAYEQYF.

The genes are TRBV6-5 and TRBJ2-7; D is uncertain. The germline V and J ends were trimmed by 2 bases and 3 bases, with 8 bases remaining between them. Germline V lookup: CDR1 MNHEY, CDR2 SVGAGI. The CDR3 has 13 residues. Here the CDR3 DNA reads TGTGCCAGCAGTTACCGGAGCCGCTACGAGCAGTACTTC. It codes for CASSYRSRYEQYF.

As DNA, the CDR3 is TGTGCCAGCGGCATGAACACTGAAGCTTTCTTT. Encoded protein: CASGMNTEAFF. The J gene is TRBJ1-1, the V gene TRBV9, with unresolved D. V gave up 7 bases and J gave up 0 bases, with 4 bases separating them. The CDR3 spans 11 residues. Germline assignment: CDR1 SGDLS and CDR2 YYNGEE. The full variable domain, rest sourced from reference TRBV9 and TRBJ1-1, is DSGVTQTPKHLITATGQRVTLRCSPRSGDLSVYWYQQSLDQGLQFLIQYYNGEERAKGNILERFSAQQFPDLHSELNLSSLELGDSALYFCASGMNTEAFFGQGTRLTVV.

The chain carries TRBV15 and TRBJ1-5, with 9 positions matching TRBD1. The CDR3 contains 17 residues. The germline gives CDR1 LNHNV, CDR2 YYDKDF (reference sequence). V lost 3 bases to trimming and J lost 6 bases; unmatched junction nucleotides: 12. The CDR3 coding sequence is TGTGCCACCAGCAGGGGCACAGGGGGCGCGACAAGTCAGCCCCAGCATTTT. It is translated as CATSRGTGGATSQPQHF.

This chain connects TRBV6-5 to TRBJ2-5; 12 nucleotides align to TRBD2. The V and J ends lost 6 bases and 3 bases, in that order; junction bases with no gene match: 5. The CDR3 loop spans 15 amino acids. CDR1 is MNHEY, CDR2 SVGAGI, per germline. The CDR3 sequence is CASSQTSGGKETQYF. The DNA for the CDR3 is TGTGCCAGCAGCCAAACTAGCGGGGGGAAAGAGACCCAGTACTTC.